The 16 T cell receptor beta chains listed next were all sequenced from one sample in a study of blood T cell repertoires in COVID-19. Only in-frame clones appear in the TCRdb table, and some are missing; sequencing was by immunoSEQ multiplex PCR. The data hold 250,000 to 350,000 clones, with 84% observed a single time. The specimen sequenced was peripheral blood. The receptors stem from a human donor with COVID-19, enrolled during active disease. The donor label of this sample is uncertain.

Only one count was recorded for this clone. The chain employs TRBV18 and TRBJ2-2, with a tentative D call TRBD1 (5 bases). Germline loops: CDR1 KGHSH, CDR2 LQKENI. The CDR3 is 15 amino acids. Between the trimmed V and J ends, which lost 0 bases and 5 bases, there was a span of 10 bases. In DNA, the CDR3 is TGTGCCAGCTCACCACCGGTTGGGGCTACCGGGGAGCTGTTTTTT. Translating it yields CASSPPVGATGELFF.

This clone was picked up one time. The chain carries TRBV11-2 and TRBJ1-2, with 7 nucleotides matching TRBD1. The CDR3 is 13 amino acids. V dropped 3 bases and J dropped 4; count of bases not matched to a gene: 2. Germline V gene sequence: CDR1 SGHAT, CDR2 FQNNGV. In DNA form, the CDR3 reads TGTGCCAGCAGCTTTGAGGGGGCCTATGGCTACACCTTC. Translating gives CASSFEGAYGYTF.

This sequence joins TRBV11-3 and TRBJ2-1, with TRBD2 as a possible D gene (6 bases). V was shortened by 2 bases and J by 5 bases, with 13 bases between the two germline ends. Germline CDR1 and CDR2: SGHNT and YENEEA. There are 15 residues in the CDR3. The CDR3 sequence: CASSLRAGINNEQFF. The DNA for the CDR3 is TGTGCCAGCAGCTTAAGGGCGGGAATAAACAATGAGCAGTTCTTC.

The chain uses TRBV5-1 and TRBJ1-1; 9 bases line up with TRBD1. The CDR3 contains 18 residues. The germline V gene has CDR1 SGHRS and CDR2 YFSETQ. Trimming took 4 bases from V and 0 from J; bases not matched to a gene: 13. The CDR3 here is CASSPILGTGFMNTEAFF. CDR3 nucleotides: TGCGCCAGCAGCCCCATATTGGGGACAGGGTTTATGAACACTGAAGCTTTCTTT.

This chain connects TRBV30 to TRBJ2-7; 7 bases agree with TRBD1. The CDR3 contains 16 residues. V was clipped by 1 base and J by 0 bases; unmatched bases: 9. The germline V gene has CDR1 GTSNPN and CDR2 SVGIG (reference sequence). This CDR3 is CAWSGDSSYLSYEQYF. The CDR3 DNA reads as TGTGCCTGGAGTGGGGACAGTTCGTACCTCTCCTACGAGCAGTACTTC.

This rearrangement joins TRBV19 to TRBJ2-2, with D tentatively TRBD1 (5 bases). The CDR3 consists of 15 residues. Trimming took off 3 bases at V and 5 bases at J, with 13 bases between the two ends. In germline, CDR1 is LNHDA, CDR2 SQIVND (reference sequence). The CDR3: CASSIPRAETGELFF. CDR3 coding DNA: TGTGCCAGTAGTATTCCCAGGGCAGAGACCGGGGAGCTGTTTTTT.

V and J are TRBV28 and TRBJ2-4; 8 nucleotides align to TRBD1. The CDR3 totals 15 residues. Germline V gene data show CDR1 as MDHEN and CDR2 as SYDVKM. V shed 6 bases, J shed 9 bases, and the junction held 13 bases outside the gene matches. CDR3 in DNA: TGTGCCAGCAGAGTTGGGGGACAGGATGGGTTCATTCAGTACTTC. Translating it yields CASRVGGQDGFIQYF.

This clone was counted between two and nine times. This chain links TRBV12-3 or TRBV12-4 with TRBJ1-2; 9 bases match TRBD1. V was clipped by 6 bases and J by 7 bases; unmatched bases: 6. The CDR3 extends over 13 amino acids. The CDR3 region is CASRGQGAGGYTF. CDR3 bases: TGTGCCAGCAGGGGACAGGGAGCGGGTGGCTACACCTTC.

The chain is built from TRBV29-1 and TRBJ2-7; no definite D call. V lost 4 bases to trimming and J lost 4 bases, with 23 bases between them. Germline CDR1 reads SQVTM; CDR2 reads ANQGSEA. This CDR3 spans 16 amino acids. The CDR3 DNA reads as TGCAGCGTTGCGTTGGATATTAGCCGGCCCTCTTACGAGCAGTACTTC. Translation: CSVALDISRPSYEQYF.

The chain uses TRBV6-5 and TRBJ1-4; D may be TRBD1 (6 bases). V was pared by 6 bases and J by 4 bases, with 12 bases between. The CDR3 is 14 residues long. Per germline, CDR1 MNHEY and CDR2 SVGAGI. The chain's CDR3 is CASRQGWGNEKLFF. Written as DNA, the CDR3 is TGTGCCAGCAGACAGGGATGGGGTAATGAAAAACTGTTTTTT.

The sample holds a few counts of this clone. The chain couples TRBV7-9 to TRBJ2-2; TRBD1 aligns across 7 bases. The length of the CDR3 is 14 residues. Trimming at V came to 2 bases and at J to 7 bases, leaving 4 bases not matched to a gene. Germline lookup yields CDR1 SEHNR and CDR2 FQNEAQ (reference sequence). CDR3 DNA: TGTGCCAGCAGCTTACGGGACAGCCACGGGGAGCTGTTTTTT. Protein product: CASSLRDSHGELFF.

The chain has TRBV10-2 and TRBJ1-3, with D unresolved. The CDR3 runs to 12 residues. Germline-derived CDR1 and CDR2 are WSHSY and SAAADI. V was pared by 4 bases and J by 4 bases, with 5 bases between. DNA for the CDR3: TGCGCCAGCAGTGTGGCAGGAAACACCATATATTTT. Translating it yields CASSVAGNTIYF.

V usage is TRBV12-3 or TRBV12-4 and J usage is TRBJ1-5; TRBD1 matches at 7 bases. V lost 9 bases and J lost 7; bases outside the gene matches: 9. This CDR3 has 13 residues. CDR3 region: CASSQGFGQPQHF. In nucleotides, the CDR3 is TGTGCCAGTTCACAGGGGTTCGGGCAGCCCCAGCATTTT.

V usage is TRBV2 and J usage is TRBJ1-5; 7 bases are shared with TRBD1. Germline-derived CDR1 and CDR2 are SNHLY and FYNNEI. V shed 8 bases and J 4 bases; nucleotides not matched to a gene: 8. The CDR3 length is 14 residues. The CDR3 coding sequence is TGTGCCAGCGCCCCCGGGACAGATAATCAGCCCCAGCATTTT. Amino acids: CASAPGTDNQPQHF.

Here the CDR3 DNA reads TGTGCCAGCAGCCAACTACCTCAATCGGGCGGGCTAAGGACTGAAGCTTTCTTT. Protein sequence: CASSQLPQSGGLRTEAFF. The chain carries TRBV7-9 and TRBJ1-1; D gene ambiguous. V was cut by 5 bases and J by 5 bases, with 27 bases left in between. From germline, CDR1 is SEHNR and CDR2 FQNEAQ (reference sequence). CDR3 size: 18 residues.

The chain joins TRBV18 to TRBJ2-3, with D uncertain. The CDR3 consists of 15 residues. The germline CDR1 and CDR2 sequences are KGHSH and LQKENI. The V gene lost 0 bases and the J gene lost 0 bases, with 7 bases spanning the gap. The CDR3 nucleotides are TGTGCCAGCTCACCACCCGGTCCTAGCACAGATACGCAGTATTTT. This encodes CASSPPGPSTDTQYF.